The 27 T cell receptor beta chains in this list originate from one sample, sequenced in a study of CD8 T cells in ankylosing spondylitis. Whole-study findings and limits: Characteristic of ankylosing spondylitis blood, it appeared, was a TCR beta motif comprising about eight highly homologous variants.

TCRdb called the 5' RACE reads again in MiXCR, with one record for every CDR3 protein. In the table there are 200,000 to 250,000 distinct CDR3 sequences, about 16% of which are singletons. No cognate antigen is known for these TCRs. The source material was blood, either unsorted or a sorted T cell fraction (not recorded which). Receptors originate from a male donor with ankylosing spondylitis.

The rearrangement links TRBV7-9 to TRBJ2-5, with a possible D match to TRBD1 (5 bases). Trimming left V 4 bases short and J 5 bases short, with 17 bases between. The CDR3 covers 15 residues. Looked up from germline, CDR1 is SEHNR and CDR2 is FQNEAQ (reference sequence). CDR3 nucleotide sequence: TGTGCCAGCAGCTCGCACACCAGGGAATTCGAGACCCAGTACTTC. Translating it yields CASSSHTREFETQYF.

Ten or more counts support this clonotype. The rearrangement links TRBV12-3 or TRBV12-4 to TRBJ2-7, with TRBD1 identical over 9 bases. The CDR3 is 14 amino acids. V lost 5 bases and J lost 5; bases outside the gene matches: 7. This chain's CDR3 is CASSIRDRENEQYF. The CDR3 DNA follows: TGTGCCAGCAGTATAAGGGACAGGGAGAACGAGCAGTACTTC.

The chain joins TRBV3-1 to TRBJ2-7; D is possibly TRBD1 (5 bases). This CDR3 region has 15 residues. Germline V gene sequence: CDR1 LGHDT, CDR2 YNNKEL (reference sequence). Trimming took off 2 bases at V and 0 bases at J, with 11 bases between the two ends. CDR3 protein: CASSQFLTDSYEQYF. The CDR3, as DNA: TGTGCCAGCAGCCAATTCCTGACAGACTCCTACGAGCAGTACTTC.

V gene TRBV19 combines with J gene TRBJ1-5, with D maybe TRBD1 (6 bases). The CDR3 runs to 15 residues. Between the trimmed V and J ends, which lost 5 bases and 2 bases, there was a span of 13 bases. The germline V gene encodes CDR1 LNHDA and CDR2 SQIVND (reference sequence). CDR3: CASSLRGVGNQPQHF. CDR3 coding DNA: TGTGCCAGTAGTCTCAGGGGAGTTGGCAATCAGCCCCAGCATTTT.

The DNA for the CDR3 is TGCGCCAGCAGCCAGGGGACTTACGCAGATACGCAGTATTTT. Translated, it gives CASSQGTYADTQYF. V gene TRBV4-3 combines with J gene TRBJ2-3; possibly TRBD2 for D (6 bases). Trimming removed 3 bases from V and 4 bases from J, with 11 bases in between. The CDR3 covers 14 residues. Per germline, CDR1 LGHNA and CDR2 YSLEER.

Only a few counts were recorded for this clonotype. CDR3 loop: CSARKGNTDTQYF. The CDR3 DNA is TGCAGCGCCCGGAAGGGGAACACAGATACGCAGTATTTT. The chain is built from TRBV29-1 and TRBJ2-3; perhaps TRBD1 as D (5 bases). The germline CDR1 and CDR2 sequences are SQVTM and ANQGSEA. Trimming cost V 7 bases and J 2 bases, with 13 bases left between them. The length of the CDR3 is 13 residues.

This clonotype showed up just a few times. The chain links TRBV12-3 or TRBV12-4 to TRBJ2-5, with D maybe TRBD2 (5 bases). The CDR3 is made up of 13 amino acids. Trimming took 8 bases from V and 4 from J, leaving 14 bases between them. The CDR3 DNA sequence: TGTGCCAGCTCGAGGGCGACTCTAGAGACCCAGTACTTC. Its protein is CASSRATLETQYF.

This chain links TRBV3-1 with TRBJ1-1; D is ambiguous. The CDR3 is made up of 18 amino acids. Germline values: CDR1 LGHDT, CDR2 YNNKEL (reference sequence). Trimming took off 2 bases at V and 2 bases at J, with 21 bases between the two ends. The CDR3 region is CASSQTISDREYNTEAFF. In DNA, the CDR3 is TGTGCCAGCAGCCAAACAATCTCCGACCGAGAGTACAACACTGAAGCTTTCTTT. Full variable domain (outside the CDR3, taken from reference TRBV3-1 and TRBJ1-1): DTAVSQTPKYLVTQMGNDKSIKCEQNLGHDTMYWYKQDSKKFLKIMFSYNNKELIINETVPNRFSPKSPDKAHLNLHINSLELGDSAVYFCASSQTISDREYNTEAFFGQGTRLTVV.

This clonotype was found a few times. The rearrangement links TRBV30 to TRBJ2-3; unclear D gene. The germline CDR1 and CDR2 sequences are GTSNPN and SVGIG (reference sequence). This CDR3 has 10 amino acids. Trimming removed 7 bases at V and 2 bases at J, with 4 bases between. The CDR3 loop is CASLTDTQYF. For the CDR3, the DNA is TGTGCCTCTCTCACAGATACGCAGTATTTT. Filled out from reference TRBV30 and TRBJ2-3, the complete variable domain reads SQTIHQWPATLVQPVGSPLSLECTVEGTSNPNLYWYRQAAGRGLQLLFYSVGIGQISSEVPQNLSASRPQDRQFILSSKKLLLSDSGFYLCASLTDTQYFGPGTRLTVL.

This clonotype was counted only a few times. CDR3 DNA: TGTGCCATCAGTGAGCGTCGGAACTCCTACGAGCAGTACTTC. Translating it yields CAISERRNSYEQYF. The chain joins TRBV10-3 to TRBJ2-7; D gene uncertain. The V gene lost 2 bases and the J gene lost 0 bases, with 8 bases spanning the gap. The CDR3 runs 14 residues. In germline, CDR1 is ENHRY, CDR2 SYGVKD.

This clonotype turned up a few times. This chain uses TRBV28 with TRBJ2-1; 13 positions match TRBD2. CDR1 is MDHEN and CDR2 is SYDVKM in the germline V gene. The J segment lost 8 bases and the V segment lost 7 bases, leaving 8 bases of the junction unmatched. This CDR3 is 15 amino acids long. CDR3: CASTRTSGRLDEQFF. CDR3 coding DNA: TGTGCCAGCACCAGGACTAGCGGGAGATTAGATGAGCAGTTCTTC.

This clonotype turned up a few times. The V gene is TRBV12-3 or TRBV12-4, the J gene TRBJ2-1, with D maybe TRBD2 (6 bases). This CDR3 region has 15 residues. Between the trimmed V and J ends, which lost 6 bases and 1 base, there was a span of 13 bases. Written as DNA, the CDR3 is TGTGCCAGCAGCCCGGGAGAAGGTTCCTACAATGAGCAGTTCTTC. Protein sequence: CASSPGEGSYNEQFF.

The CDR3 DNA reads as TGTGCCTGGAGTAGTGGACAGGCAAACACTGAAGCTTTCTTT. It translates to CAWSSGQANTEAFF. The rearrangement uses TRBV30 and TRBJ1-1; 7 bases are shared with TRBD1. The CDR3 is made up of 14 amino acids. V shed 2 bases and J 2 bases; nucleotides not matched to a gene: 5. CDR1 and CDR2 from the germline V gene are GTSNPN and SVGIG (reference sequence).

The V gene is TRBV6-1, the J gene TRBJ2-7; possible D gene TRBD2, 5 bases. CDR1 is MNHNS and CDR2 is SASEGT in the germline V gene. The CDR3 extends over 14 amino acids. V lost 1 base to trimming and J lost 4 bases, with 11 bases between them. The CDR3: CASSEGTPGYEQYF. The CDR3 bases are TGTGCCAGCAGTGAAGGGACTCCGGGGTACGAGCAGTACTTC.

This clonotype was recorded a few times. The chain employs TRBV27 and TRBJ2-3, with D unresolved. The CDR3 extends over 13 amino acids. The germline V gene has CDR1 MNHEY and CDR2 SMNVEV (reference sequence). Trimming pared 0 bases from V and 4 bases from J, leaving 5 bases between. Here the CDR3 reads CASSLSSPDTQYF. In DNA, the CDR3 is TGTGCCAGCAGTTTATCGTCCCCAGATACGCAGTATTTT.

This clonotype was counted a few times. The chain joins TRBV12-3 or TRBV12-4 to TRBJ2-1; TRBD1 aligns across 11 bases. The CDR3 totals 15 residues. V was clipped by 7 bases and J by 6 bases; unmatched bases: 8. CDR3 residues: CASTDGQGAGNEQFF. The CDR3 DNA is TGTGCCAGCACCGACGGACAGGGGGCTGGCAATGAGCAGTTCTTC.

This clonotype was counted many times. DNA of the CDR3: TGTGCCAGCAGTTTTGGGGGCTACGAGCAGTACTTC. It translates to CASSFGGYEQYF. The chain combines TRBV12-3 or TRBV12-4 with TRBJ2-7; tentatively, D is TRBD1 or TRBD2 (5 bases each). This CDR3 has 12 residues. The V gene lost 3 bases and the J gene lost 3 bases, with 6 bases spanning the gap.

This clonotype showed up just a few times. This chain joins TRBV6-5 and TRBJ2-7, with a tentative D call TRBD2 (5 bases). Trimming removed 3 bases at V and 4 bases at J, with 13 bases between. Germline V gene sequence: CDR1 MNHEY, CDR2 SVGAGI. The CDR3 is 14 amino acids. CDR3: CASSYGSGMYEQYF. The CDR3 nucleotides read TGTGCCAGCAGTTATGGCTCCGGGATGTACGAGCAGTACTTC.

The chain has TRBV28 and TRBJ2-7; 7 nucleotides match TRBD1. Per germline, CDR1 MDHEN and CDR2 SYDVKM. The CDR3 loop spans 13 amino acids. The J segment lost 7 bases and the V segment lost 1 base, leaving 4 bases of the junction unmatched. In DNA form, the CDR3 reads TGTGCCAGCAGTTTATATGCAGGGGGAGAGCAGTACTTC. This gives the protein CASSLYAGGEQYF.

The chain uses TRBV30 and TRBJ1-1; no clear D gene. The germline V and J ends were trimmed by 5 bases and 2 bases, with 9 bases remaining between them. Germline V gene sequence: CDR1 GTSNPN, CDR2 SVGIG (reference sequence). The CDR3 is made up of 12 amino acids. The CDR3, as DNA: TGTGCCTGGGACGGTGGAAACACTGAAGCTTTCTTT. As protein: CAWDGGNTEAFF.

This CDR3 reads CASSEWDLNYGYTF. CDR3 DNA sequence: TGTGCCAGCAGTGAATGGGACTTAAACTATGGCTACACCTTC. V is TRBV25-1 and J is TRBJ1-2; maybe TRBD1 (5 bases). Germline V gene lookup returns CDR1 MGHDK and CDR2 SYGVNS. The CDR3 loop spans 14 amino acids. Trimming removed 1 base at V and 2 bases at J, with 8 bases between.

This clonotype turned up a few times. This rearrangement joins TRBV14 to TRBJ2-5; D tentatively reads TRBD1 or TRBD2 (5 bases each). The germline V gene has CDR1 SGHDN and CDR2 FVKESK. The CDR3 contains 14 residues. V shed 4 bases and J shed 1 base, with 10 bases lying between them. The CDR3 DNA follows: TGTGCCAGCAGCCCGGGACCAATCCAAGAGACCCAGTACTTC. Translation: CASSPGPIQETQYF.

The chain joins TRBV7-9 to TRBJ1-6; D call uncertain. CDR1 and CDR2 (germline): SEHNR, FQNEAQ (reference sequence). V gave up 1 base and J gave up 8 bases, with 12 bases separating them. This CDR3 comprises 15 residues. This CDR3 reads CASSLGQEAHSPLHF. DNA for the CDR3: TGTGCCAGCAGCTTAGGGCAGGAGGCCCATTCACCCCTCCACTTT.

This clonotype appeared a few times. The V call is TRBV7-9, the J call TRBJ1-2; 8 bases align to TRBD1. V dropped 1 base and J dropped 13; count of bases not matched to a gene: 5. Germline loops: CDR1 SEHNR, CDR2 FQNEAQ (reference sequence). The CDR3 has 12 residues. CDR3 in DNA: TGTGCCAGCAGCTTAGACGACAGGGGAAGCACCTTC. Its protein is CASSLDDRGSTF.

This clonotype was seen at least ten times. This chain uses TRBV12-3 or TRBV12-4 with TRBJ2-1; 8 bases line up with TRBD2. The CDR3 runs 14 residues. V dropped 7 bases and J dropped 6; count of bases not matched to a gene: 8. CDR3: CASTDSGGTNEQFF. The CDR3 bases are TGTGCCAGCACCGACAGCGGGGGAACCAATGAGCAGTTCTTC.

This clonotype showed up just a few times. V and J are TRBV28 and TRBJ2-7; D might be TRBD1 or TRBD2, each matching 5 bases. V lost 6 bases and J 4 bases, leaving 13 bases between the germline ends. Looked up from germline, CDR1 is MDHEN and CDR2 is SYDVKM. CDR3 length equals 13 residues. The CDR3 nucleotides read TGTGCCAGCAGACCGGGGCCATCATACGAGCAGTACTTC. Translation gives CASRPGPSYEQYF.

The table lists this clonotype with many counts. The rearrangement links TRBV12-3 or TRBV12-4 to TRBJ2-1, with 7 bases lining up with TRBD1. The CDR3 loop spans 15 amino acids. V was pared by 7 bases and J by 7 bases, with 13 bases of the junction left unmatched. The CDR3 nucleotides read TGTGCCAGCAAGACCACAGACAGGGTTGGGAATGAGCAGTTCTTC. The encoded protein is CASKTTDRVGNEQFF.